The 3 T cell receptor beta chains presented below share a single source sample, sequenced in a study of T cell repertoires in cytomegalovirus infection. TCRdb used MiXCR to reprocess the reads, holding one entry per CDR3 protein. The data hold roughly 200,000 distinct CDR3 sequences, with about 18% observed a single time. What was sequenced was CD8+ T cells from PBMCs. Every receptor here comes from a human donor in good health (CMV status not recorded). Some clones in this sample may be carry-over from other donors' samples.

CDR3 nucleotides: TGCAGCGTGCATGGGACAGTATCCTACGAGCAGTACTTC. It translates to CSVHGTVSYEQYF. The chain joins TRBV29-1 to TRBJ2-7, with 7 bases identical to TRBD1. This CDR3 is built from 13 residues. Trimming removed 6 bases from V and 1 base from J; junction bases left unmatched: 6. Germline CDR1 reads SQVTM; CDR2 reads ANQGSEA.

The chain combines TRBV19 with TRBJ2-7, with a tentative D call TRBD1 (5 bases). Looked up from germline, CDR1 is LNHDA and CDR2 is SQIVND (reference sequence). Between the trimmed V and J ends, which lost 6 bases and 6 bases, there was a span of 21 bases. This CDR3 spans 15 amino acids. CDR3 coding DNA: TGTGCCAGTAGAAATAGTATAGAAAAAGGGGTCGAGCAGTACTTC. It specifies CASRNSIEKGVEQYF.

This clonotype was observed a few times. The V gene is TRBV7-9, the J gene TRBJ2-2; a possible D gene is TRBD2 (6 bases). V lost 10 bases and J lost 7, with 19 bases in between. CDR1 is SEHNR and CDR2 is FQNEAQ in the germline V gene (reference sequence). There are 14 residues in the CDR3. CDR3 nucleotide sequence: TGTGCCATCCCCGAGGGCCCGGGGGACGGGGAGCTGTTTTTT. Encoded protein: CAIPEGPGDGELFF.